The 27 T cell receptor beta chains in this list originate from one sample, sequenced in a study of graft-versus-host responses after intestinal transplantation. Assay: immunoSEQ multiplex PCR; the TCRdb copy retains only in-frame clones and omits some. The sample lists 80,000 to 100,000 clones; 80% to 85% were seen once. Their recognized antigens are unknown. The sample in question was unstimulated CD8+ T cells sorted from spleen or lymph node cells, obtained before intestinal transplant. These receptors were taken from a human donor who received an intestinal transplant.

The gene calls are TRBV13 and TRBJ1-6; D is undetermined. Germline V CDR1 and CDR2: PRHDT, FYEKMQ (reference sequence). V lost 2 bases to trimming and J lost 10 bases, with 15 bases between them. The CDR3 is 15 residues long. The CDR3 protein is CASSLNRGVNSPLHF. The CDR3 region has the DNA TGTGCCAGCAGCTTAAATCGGGGAGTCAACTCACCCCTCCACTTT.

V is TRBV11-2 and J is TRBJ2-1; 11 bases are shared with TRBD1. CDR1 is SGHAT and CDR2 is FQNNGV in the germline V gene. CDR3 length equals 18 residues. After removal of 2 bases from V and 5 bases from J, the junction contained 11 bases not matched to a gene. The CDR3 is CASSLNPRDRGTDNEQFF. In DNA form, the CDR3 reads TGTGCCAGCAGCTTAAACCCTAGGGACAGGGGGACCGACAATGAGCAGTTCTTC.

The V call is TRBV6-5, the J call TRBJ2-2; unclear D gene. The CDR3 has 14 amino acids. Germline values: CDR1 MNHEY, CDR2 SVGAGI. Trimming pared 0 bases from V and 4 bases from J, leaving 6 bases between. The CDR3 loop reads CASSYSVITGELFF. DNA of the CDR3: TGTGCCAGCAGTTACTCGGTGATCACCGGGGAGCTGTTTTTT.

This chain connects TRBV29-1 to TRBJ1-1, with 8 bases fitting TRBD1. Losses at the gene ends were 0 bases for V and 3 bases for J; bases not matched to a gene: 0. CDR3 length: 13 residues. Germline lookup yields CDR1 SQVTM and CDR2 ANQGSEA. CDR3 amino acids: CSVEDRGHTEAFF. CDR3 nucleotides: TGCAGCGTTGAAGACAGGGGGCACACTGAAGCTTTCTTT.

The chain has TRBV2 and TRBJ1-4; D might be TRBD1 (6 bases). The CDR3 contains 16 residues. V was clipped by 1 base and J by 7 bases, with 16 bases between them. Germline CDR1 reads SNHLY; CDR2 reads FYNNEI. The CDR3 region has the DNA TGTGCCAGCAGTGAAGGATTAGGGGGATGGGGTGAAAAACTGTTTTTT. Translation gives CASSEGLGGWGEKLFF.

Only a few counts were recorded for this clone. The chain combines TRBV2 with TRBJ1-2; a possible D gene is TRBD1 (6 bases). Germline V lookup: CDR1 SNHLY, CDR2 FYNNEI. V was pared by 6 bases and J by 4 bases, with 15 bases between. The CDR3 length is 14 residues. In DNA form, the CDR3 reads TGTGCCAGCAGCTGGCCCATAGGGGGCTATGGCTACACCTTC. Its translation is CASSWPIGGYGYTF.

A remark on this clone: This specimen includes other DNA sequences encoding the same CDR3. The rearrangement links TRBV7-3 to TRBJ1-6, with unresolved D. The germline CDR1 and CDR2 sequences are SGHTA and FQGTGA. CDR3 length equals 14 residues. V lost 3 bases and J 9 bases, leaving 12 bases between the germline ends. CDR3 nucleotide sequence: TGTGCCAGCAGCTTGCTAGATAGTGGTTCACCCCTCCACTTT. Its translation: CASSLLDSGSPLHF.

The chain employs TRBV5-4 and TRBJ2-7; 7 nucleotides match TRBD2. The germline CDR1 and CDR2 sequences are SGHNT and YYREEE (reference sequence). This CDR3 region has 16 residues. The V gene end was trimmed by 0 bases and the J gene end by 4 bases; junction bases not matched to a gene: 10. The CDR3 coding sequence is TGTGCCAGCAGCTTGGTAGGGAGCGGGGAGGAGTACGAGCAGTACTTC. Translating gives CASSLVGSGEEYEQYF.

This sequence joins TRBV6-1 and TRBJ1-2, with 8 positions matching TRBD1. The CDR3 extends over 14 amino acids. CDR1 and CDR2 from the germline V gene are MNHNS and SASEGT. The ends lost 3 bases at V and 4 bases at J; junction bases unmatched: 4. The CDR3 here is CASSDRGLLYGYTF. The CDR3 DNA follows: TGTGCCAGCAGTGACAGGGGGCTTCTCTATGGCTACACCTTC.

The J gene is TRBJ2-5, the V gene TRBV7-9; the D gene is possibly TRBD2 (5 bases). The CDR3 runs 12 residues. Trimming took off 6 bases at V and 6 bases at J, with 11 bases between the two ends. In germline, CDR1 is SEHNR, CDR2 FQNEAQ (reference sequence). The DNA for the CDR3 is TGTGCCAGCAGTCGGGGTTTGAAGACCCAGTACTTC. Encoded protein: CASSRGLKTQYF.

Note on this clone: In the same sample, other DNA sequences code for this CDR3. The chain links TRBV19 to TRBJ1-2; TRBD1 matches 8 bases. CDR3 size: 13 residues. V lost 5 bases, J lost 4 bases, and 3 bases stayed unmatched. The V gene's germline CDR1 is LNHDA and CDR2 SQIVND (reference sequence). The DNA of the CDR3 is TGTGCCAGTAGTCCAACAGGGGGCTATGGCTACACCTTC. This codes for CASSPTGGYGYTF.

The chain has TRBV4-1 and TRBJ1-2; D gene uncertain. The CDR3 consists of 15 residues. CDR1 and CDR2 (germline): MGHRA, YSYEKL. Trimming cost V 0 bases and J 0 bases, with 8 bases left between them. CDR3 region: CASSQEQGTNYGYTF. The CDR3 DNA reads TGCGCCAGCAGCCAAGAACAAGGTACTAACTATGGCTACACCTTC.

V is TRBV9 and J is TRBJ2-7; a weak D match, TRBD2 (6 bases). V gave up 8 bases and J gave up 4 bases, with 22 bases separating them. Looked up from germline, CDR1 is SGDLS and CDR2 is YYNGEE. The CDR3 runs 15 residues. The CDR3 is CARELSGPSPYEQYF. The DNA of the CDR3 is TGTGCCAGGGAACTTAGCGGACCCTCCCCGTACGAGCAGTACTTC. Full variable domain (missing parts from reference TRBV9 and TRBJ2-7): DSGVTQTPKHLITATGQRVTLRCSPRSGDLSVYWYQQSLDQGLQFLIQYYNGEERAKGNILERFSAQQFPDLHSELNLSSLELGDSALYFCARELSGPSPYEQYFGPGTRLTVT.

The V gene is TRBV28, the J gene TRBJ2-7; possibly TRBD1 or TRBD2 for D (6 bases each). Trimming cost V 3 bases and J 2 bases, with 17 bases left between them. CDR1 is MDHEN and CDR2 is SYDVKM in the germline V gene. CDR3 length equals 16 residues. CDR3 amino acids: CASSLSRGEPTYEQYF. CDR3 nucleotides: TGTGCCAGCAGTTTGAGTAGGGGGGAGCCTACCTACGAGCAGTACTTC.

Only one count was recorded for this clone. The rearrangement links TRBV15 to TRBJ2-1; maybe TRBD2 (6 bases). CDR1 LNHNV and CDR2 YYDKDF come from the germline V gene (reference sequence). V gave up 0 bases and J gave up 9 bases, with 9 bases separating them. The CDR3 spans 13 residues. The CDR3 spells CATSRDGGGEQFF. The DNA of the CDR3 is TGTGCCACCAGCAGAGATGGGGGAGGTGAGCAGTTCTTC. The full variable domain, with the rest looked up from reference TRBV15 and TRBJ2-1, is DAMVIQNPRYQVTQFGKPVTLSCSQTLNHNVMYWYQQKSSQAPKLLFHYYDKDFNNEADTPDNFQSRRPNTSFCFLDIRSPGLGDTAMYLCATSRDGGGEQFFGPGTRLTVL.

The chain uses TRBV1 and TRBJ2-7; no check of the table's D call, TRBD2, against the DNA was made. TRBV1 is given as a pseudogene. There are 18 residues in the CDR3. The CDR3 nucleotides are TGCACCAGCAGCCATACCTCGCGGGGAGGGCCCTCATCCTACGAGCAGTACTTC. Translated, it gives CTSSHTSRGGPSSYEQYF.

This chain uses TRBV9 with TRBJ2-2; D gene unclear. V was trimmed by 4 bases and J by 6 bases, leaving 7 bases between them. The germline CDR1 and CDR2 sequences are SGDLS and YYNGEE. The CDR3 runs to 12 residues. For the CDR3, the DNA is TGTGCCAGCAGCCCCAGCCCCGGGGAGCTGTTTTTT. This gives the protein CASSPSPGELFF.

The rearrangement uses TRBV6-4 and TRBJ1-4; TRBD1 is a possible D gene (6 bases). The V gene lost 0 bases and the J gene lost 3 bases, with 11 bases spanning the gap. This CDR3 has 16 residues. From germline, CDR1 is MRHNA and CDR2 SNTAGT. The CDR3 sequence is CASSDSTGMANEKLFF. The CDR3 coding sequence is TGTGCCAGCAGTGACTCAACAGGGATGGCTAATGAAAAACTGTTTTTT.

This clone rates as medium-sized. Other DNA sequences in the same sample also yield this CDR3. The genes are TRBV5-6 and TRBJ2-1; 10 nucleotides agree with TRBD2. Germline V CDR1 and CDR2: SGHDT, YYEEEE. V trimming: 4 bases; J trimming: 8 bases; junction bases outside the gene matches: 6. The CDR3 sequence is 14 residues long. CDR3 sequence (DNA): TGTGCCAGCAGCCTAGCGGGAGCTGGGGATGAGCAGTTCTTC. Its protein product is CASSLAGAGDEQFF.

The sample holds a few counts of this clone. V gene TRBV5-1 combines with J gene TRBJ2-4; TRBD2 agrees at 7 bases. J gave up 1 base and V 4 bases, and 8 bases lay outside the gene matches. Germline V lookup: CDR1 SGHRS, CDR2 YFSETQ. There are 16 residues in the CDR3. The CDR3 sequence: CASSHTSEGAKNIQYF. As DNA, the CDR3 is TGCGCCAGCAGCCACACTAGCGAGGGGGCCAAAAACATTCAGTACTTC.

The chain has TRBV4-1 and TRBJ2-7, with 7 nucleotides matching TRBD1. Germline V gene data show CDR1 as MGHRA and CDR2 as YSYEKL. J was trimmed by 0 bases and V by 3 bases; bases with no gene match: 2. CDR3 length equals 14 residues. In DNA form, the CDR3 reads TGCGCCAGCAGCCAGGACAGGAGCTCCTACGAGCAGTACTTC. Amino acid sequence: CASSQDRSSYEQYF.

The V call is TRBV6-5, the J call TRBJ2-5; D may be TRBD2 (5 bases). The CDR3 sequence is 14 residues long. Trimming shortened V by 7 bases and J by 0 bases, and 12 bases separated the two germline ends. CDR1 MNHEY and CDR2 SVGAGI come from the germline V gene. The CDR3 loop is CASTNSANQETQYF. The DNA for the CDR3 is TGTGCCAGCACGAATAGCGCCAACCAAGAGACCCAGTACTTC.

The chain links TRBV7-9 to TRBJ2-1; D call uncertain. V lost 2 bases and J lost 8, with 10 bases in between. The germline V gene encodes CDR1 SEHNR and CDR2 FQNEAQ (reference sequence). The CDR3 is 13 amino acids. Here the CDR3 reads CASSLIGFYEQFF. The CDR3 DNA is TGTGCCAGCAGCTTAATAGGTTTCTATGAGCAGTTCTTC.

This chain connects TRBV27 to TRBJ2-5; TRBD1 aligns across 7 bases. The CDR3 sequence is 14 residues long. V lost 5 bases to trimming and J lost 1 base; unmatched junction nucleotides: 4. Germline CDR1 is MNHEY and CDR2 is SMNVEV (reference sequence). In DNA form, the CDR3 reads TGTGCCAGCAGTCATTGGGACAGCCAAGAGACCCAGTACTTC. Translation gives CASSHWDSQETQYF.

A single count supports this clone. This chain links TRBV30 with TRBJ2-7, with 9 bases identical to TRBD1. The CDR3 is made up of 12 amino acids. The V segment lost 4 bases and the J segment 4 bases; nucleotides outside the gene matches: 2. Germline CDR1 reads GTSNPN; CDR2 reads SVGIG (reference sequence). CDR3 loop: CAWMTGGYEQYF. The DNA for the CDR3 is TGTGCCTGGATGACAGGGGGGTACGAGCAGTACTTC.

This clone was detected only once. The chain couples TRBV7-8 to TRBJ2-1; TRBD2 matches 12 bases. The V segment lost 2 bases and the J segment 4 bases; nucleotides outside the gene matches: 9. CDR3 length: 18 residues. Germline V gives CDR1 SGHVS, CDR2 FQNEAQ. The CDR3 sequence is CASSLPPFGTSGYNEQFF. CDR3 DNA sequence: TGTGCCAGCAGCTTACCGCCGTTCGGGACTAGCGGGTACAATGAGCAGTTCTTC. The full variable domain, its missing parts supplied by reference TRBV7-8 and TRBJ2-1, is GAGVSQSPRYKVAKRGQDVALRCDPISGHVSLFWYQQALGQGPEFLTYFQNEAQLDKSGLPSDRFFAERPEGSVSTLKIQRTQQEDSAVYLCASSLPPFGTSGYNEQFFGPGTRLTVL.

J is TRBJ2-3 and V is TRBV29-1, with 8 bases matching TRBD2. This CDR3 has 14 residues. The germline CDR1 and CDR2 sequences are SQVTM and ANQGSEA. Trimming removed 7 bases from V and 0 bases from J; junction bases left unmatched: 6. This CDR3 reads CSGTSGASTDTQYF. CDR3 coding DNA: TGCAGCGGCACTAGCGGAGCTAGCACAGATACGCAGTATTTT.